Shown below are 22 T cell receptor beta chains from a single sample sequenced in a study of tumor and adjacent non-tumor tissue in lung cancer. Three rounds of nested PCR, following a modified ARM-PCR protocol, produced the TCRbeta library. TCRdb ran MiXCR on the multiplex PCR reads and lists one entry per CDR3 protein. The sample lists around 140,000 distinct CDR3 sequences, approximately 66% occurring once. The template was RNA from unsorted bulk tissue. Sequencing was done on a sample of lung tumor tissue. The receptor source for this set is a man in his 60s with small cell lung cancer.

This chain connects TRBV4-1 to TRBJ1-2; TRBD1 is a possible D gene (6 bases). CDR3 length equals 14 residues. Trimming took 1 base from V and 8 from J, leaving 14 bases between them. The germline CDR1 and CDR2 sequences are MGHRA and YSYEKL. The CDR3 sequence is CASSQVWGTPGYTF. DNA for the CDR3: TGCGCCAGCAGCCAAGTGTGGGGGACACCCGGCTACACCTTC.

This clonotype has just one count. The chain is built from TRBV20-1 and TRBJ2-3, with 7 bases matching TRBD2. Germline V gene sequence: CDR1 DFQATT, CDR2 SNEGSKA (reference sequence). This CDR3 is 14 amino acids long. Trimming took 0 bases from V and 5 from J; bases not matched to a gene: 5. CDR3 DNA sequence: TGCAGTGCTAGAGACCGAGTAGCGGGAGATACGCAGTATTTT. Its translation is CSARDRVAGDTQYF.

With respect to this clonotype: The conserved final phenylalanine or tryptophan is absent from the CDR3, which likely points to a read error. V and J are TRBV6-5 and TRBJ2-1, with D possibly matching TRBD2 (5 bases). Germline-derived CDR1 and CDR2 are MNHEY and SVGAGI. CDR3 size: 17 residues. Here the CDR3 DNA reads TGTGCCAGCAGTTACTCGCCTGGCGGGCTTTCCTATAATGAGCAGTTCTTA. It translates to CASSYSPGGLSYNEQFL.

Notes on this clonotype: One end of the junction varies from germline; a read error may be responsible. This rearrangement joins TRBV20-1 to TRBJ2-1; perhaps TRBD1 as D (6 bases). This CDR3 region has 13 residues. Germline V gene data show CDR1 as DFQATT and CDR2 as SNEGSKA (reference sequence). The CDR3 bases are TGCAGTACTAGACAGGTTTACAACAATGAGCAGTCCTTC. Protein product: CSTRQVYNNEQSF.

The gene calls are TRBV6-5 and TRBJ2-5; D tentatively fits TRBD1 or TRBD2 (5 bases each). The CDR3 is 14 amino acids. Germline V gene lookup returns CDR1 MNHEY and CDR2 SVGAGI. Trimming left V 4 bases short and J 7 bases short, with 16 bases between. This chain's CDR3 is CASSSGTLGGTQYF. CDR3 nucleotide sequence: TGTGCCAGCAGTTCCGGGACCTTGGGTGGGACCCAGTACTTC.

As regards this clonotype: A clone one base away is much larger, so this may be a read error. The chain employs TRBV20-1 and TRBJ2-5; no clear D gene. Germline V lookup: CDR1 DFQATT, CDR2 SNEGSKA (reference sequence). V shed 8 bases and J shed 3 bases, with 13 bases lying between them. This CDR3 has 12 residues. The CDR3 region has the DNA TGCAGTACTAAACACGAAGAAGAGACCCAGTACTTC. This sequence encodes CSTKHEEETQYF.

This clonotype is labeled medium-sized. The CDR3 region is CASSLGGAVNYGYTF. CDR3 nucleotide sequence: TGTGCCAGCAGCTTAGGGGGGGCAGTGAACTATGGCTACACCTTC. The genes are TRBV11-2 and TRBJ1-2; D is possibly TRBD1 (6 bases). CDR3 length: 15 amino acids. Germline CDR1 SGHAT, CDR2 FQNNGV. Trimming removed 1 base at V and 2 bases at J, with 11 bases between. The full variable domain, with the rest looked up from reference TRBV11-2 and TRBJ1-2, is EAGVAQSPRYKIIEKRQSVAFWCNPISGHATLYWYQQILGQGPKLLIQFQNNGVVDDSQLPKDRFSAERLKGVDSTLKIQPAKLEDSAVYLCASSLGGAVNYGYTFGSGTRLTVV.

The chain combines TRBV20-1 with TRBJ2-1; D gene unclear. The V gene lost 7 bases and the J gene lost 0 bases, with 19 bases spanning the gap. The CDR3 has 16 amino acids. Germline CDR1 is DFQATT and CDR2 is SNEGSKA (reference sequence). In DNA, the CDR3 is TGCAGTGGTAGTTCGTGGACCTCAAGCTCCTACAATGAGCAGTTCTTC. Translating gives CSGSSWTSSSYNEQFF.

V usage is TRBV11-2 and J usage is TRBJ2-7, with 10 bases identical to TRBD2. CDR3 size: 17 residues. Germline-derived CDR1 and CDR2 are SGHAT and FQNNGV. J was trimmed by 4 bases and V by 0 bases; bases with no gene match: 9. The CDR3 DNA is TGTGCCAGCAGCTTAGATCGGGGACTAGCGCGAGCGTACGAGCAGTACTTC. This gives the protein CASSLDRGLARAYEQYF.

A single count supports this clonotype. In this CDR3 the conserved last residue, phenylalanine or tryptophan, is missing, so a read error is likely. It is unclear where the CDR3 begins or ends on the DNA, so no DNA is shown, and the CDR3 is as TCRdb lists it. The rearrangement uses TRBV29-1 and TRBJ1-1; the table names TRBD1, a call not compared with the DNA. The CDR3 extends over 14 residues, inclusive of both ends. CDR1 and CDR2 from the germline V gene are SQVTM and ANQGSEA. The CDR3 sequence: CSGTSGTANTEASI.

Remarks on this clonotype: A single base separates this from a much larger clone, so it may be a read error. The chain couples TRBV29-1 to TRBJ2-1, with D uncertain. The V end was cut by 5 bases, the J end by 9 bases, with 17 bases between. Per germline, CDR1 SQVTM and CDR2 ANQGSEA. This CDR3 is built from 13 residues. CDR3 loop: CSVRPTSPGEQFF. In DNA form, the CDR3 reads TGCAGCGTTCGACCAACGAGTCCTGGTGAGCAGTTCTTC.

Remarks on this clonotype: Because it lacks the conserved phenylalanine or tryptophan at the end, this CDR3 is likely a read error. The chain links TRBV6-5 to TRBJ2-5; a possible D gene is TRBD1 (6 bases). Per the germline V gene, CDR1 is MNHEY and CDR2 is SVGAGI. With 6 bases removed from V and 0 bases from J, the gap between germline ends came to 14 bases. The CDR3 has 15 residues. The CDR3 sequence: CASRYTGTYQETQYI. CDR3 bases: TGTGCCAGCAGGTACACCGGGACATACCAAGAGACCCAGTACATC.

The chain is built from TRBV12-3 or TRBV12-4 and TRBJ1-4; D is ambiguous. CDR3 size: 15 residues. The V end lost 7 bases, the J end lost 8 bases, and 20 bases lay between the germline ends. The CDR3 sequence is CASIEIQPDGEKLFF. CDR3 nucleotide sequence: TGTGCCAGCATCGAGATACAGCCTGATGGGGAAAAACTGTTTTTT.

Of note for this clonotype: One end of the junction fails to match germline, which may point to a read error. In nucleotides, the CDR3 is TGTACCAGCAGCTTAGCGCGGGGTTCGGCTGAAGCCTTCTTT. Its translation: CTSSLARGSAEAFF. The rearrangement joins TRBV11-2 to TRBJ1-1; D is uncertain. This CDR3 spans 14 amino acids. Germline CDR1 SGHAT, CDR2 FQNNGV.

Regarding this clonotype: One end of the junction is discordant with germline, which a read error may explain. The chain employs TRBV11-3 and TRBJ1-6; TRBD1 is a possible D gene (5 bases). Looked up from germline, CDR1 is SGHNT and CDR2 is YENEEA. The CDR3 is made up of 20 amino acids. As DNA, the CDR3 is TGTGCCATCAGCCAGCACCGGGGCAGGGTTTCCACTCGAACGAATTCACCCCTCCACTTT. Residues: CAISQHRGRVSTRTNSPLHF.

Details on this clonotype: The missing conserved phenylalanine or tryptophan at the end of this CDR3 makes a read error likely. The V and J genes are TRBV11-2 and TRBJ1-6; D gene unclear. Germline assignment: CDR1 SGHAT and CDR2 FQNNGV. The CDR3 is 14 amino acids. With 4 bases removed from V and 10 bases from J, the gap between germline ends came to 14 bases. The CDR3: CASSSQTGGSPLHI. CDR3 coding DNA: TGTGCCAGCAGCTCCCAGACGGGAGGATCACCCCTCCACATT.

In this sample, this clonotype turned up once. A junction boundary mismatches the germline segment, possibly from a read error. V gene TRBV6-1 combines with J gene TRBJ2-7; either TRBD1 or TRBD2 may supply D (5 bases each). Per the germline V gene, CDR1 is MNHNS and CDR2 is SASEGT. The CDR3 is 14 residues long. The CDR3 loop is CGSSDEQGPYEQYF. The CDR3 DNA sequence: TGTGGCAGCAGTGATGAGCAGGGACCCTACGAGCAGTACTTC.

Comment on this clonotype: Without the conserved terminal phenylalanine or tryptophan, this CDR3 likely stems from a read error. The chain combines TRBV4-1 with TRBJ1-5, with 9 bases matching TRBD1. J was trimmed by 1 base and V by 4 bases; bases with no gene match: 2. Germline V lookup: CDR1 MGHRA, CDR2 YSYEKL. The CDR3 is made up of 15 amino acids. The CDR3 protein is CASSLTGGSNQPQHY. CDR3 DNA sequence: TGCGCCAGCAGCCTGACAGGGGGGAGCAATCAGCCCCAGCATTAT.

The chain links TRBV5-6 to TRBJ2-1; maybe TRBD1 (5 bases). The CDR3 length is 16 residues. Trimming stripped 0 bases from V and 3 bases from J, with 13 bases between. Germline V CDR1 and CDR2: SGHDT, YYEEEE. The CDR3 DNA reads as TGTGCCAGCAGCTTGGGGGGCAGGAGTCTCTACAATGAGCAGTTCTTC. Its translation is CASSLGGRSLYNEQFF.

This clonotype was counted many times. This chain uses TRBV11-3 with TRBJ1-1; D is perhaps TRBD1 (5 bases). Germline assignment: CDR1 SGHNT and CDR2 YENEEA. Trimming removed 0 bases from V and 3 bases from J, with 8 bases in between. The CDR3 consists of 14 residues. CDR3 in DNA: TGTGCCAGCAGCTTAGAAGGGGATGACACTGAAGCTTTCTTT. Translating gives CASSLEGDDTEAFF.

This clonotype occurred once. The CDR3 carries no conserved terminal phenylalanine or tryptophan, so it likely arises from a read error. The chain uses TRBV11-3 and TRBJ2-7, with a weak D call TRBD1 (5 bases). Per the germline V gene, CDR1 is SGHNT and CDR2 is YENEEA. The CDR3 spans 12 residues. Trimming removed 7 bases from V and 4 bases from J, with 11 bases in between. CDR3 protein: CASTGQGYEQYI. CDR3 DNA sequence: TGTGCCAGCACTGGTCAGGGTTACGAGCAGTACATC.

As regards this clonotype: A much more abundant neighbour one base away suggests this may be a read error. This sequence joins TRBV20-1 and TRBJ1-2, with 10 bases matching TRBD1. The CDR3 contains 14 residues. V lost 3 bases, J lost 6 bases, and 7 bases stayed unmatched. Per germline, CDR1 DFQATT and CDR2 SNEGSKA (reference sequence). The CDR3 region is CSARDTGTGDGYTF. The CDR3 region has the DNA TGCAGTGCTAGGGACACAGGGACAGGGGATGGCTACACCTTC.